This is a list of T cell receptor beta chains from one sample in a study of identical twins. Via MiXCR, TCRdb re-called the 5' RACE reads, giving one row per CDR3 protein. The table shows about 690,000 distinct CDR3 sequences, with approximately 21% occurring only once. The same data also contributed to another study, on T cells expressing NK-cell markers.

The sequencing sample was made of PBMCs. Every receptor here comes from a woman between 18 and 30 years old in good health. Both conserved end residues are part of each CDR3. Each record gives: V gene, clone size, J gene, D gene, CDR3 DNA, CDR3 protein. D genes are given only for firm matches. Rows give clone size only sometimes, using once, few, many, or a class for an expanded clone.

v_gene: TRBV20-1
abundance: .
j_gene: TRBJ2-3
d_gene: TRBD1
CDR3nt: TGCAGTGCGTCGCCCGGGGACAGGGGAAGCGGAGATACGCAGTATTTT
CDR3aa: CSASPGDRGSGDTQYF

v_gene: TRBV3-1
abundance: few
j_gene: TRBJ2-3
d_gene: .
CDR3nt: TGTGCCAGCAGCCAAGGTGGCAGGTTGTCAGATACGCAGTATTTT
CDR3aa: CASSQGGRLSDTQYF

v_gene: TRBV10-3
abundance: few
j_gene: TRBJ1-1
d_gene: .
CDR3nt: TGTGCCATCAGTGACTTGAAAATGGGGACGGGGACTGAAGCTTTCTTT
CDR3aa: CAISDLKMGTGTEAFF

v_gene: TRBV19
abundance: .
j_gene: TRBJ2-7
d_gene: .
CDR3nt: TGTGCCAGTAGTCGCCTGGACTCCGGGAAGGGGGAGCAGTACTTC
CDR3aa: CASSRLDSGKGEQYF

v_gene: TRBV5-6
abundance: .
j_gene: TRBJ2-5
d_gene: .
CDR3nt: TGTGCCAGCAGCCCATCCGACGCGGACCGAGAGACCCAGTACTTC
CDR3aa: CASSPSDADRETQYF

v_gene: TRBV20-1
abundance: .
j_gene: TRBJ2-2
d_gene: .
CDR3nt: TGCAGTGCTAGAGGGGGGGCTTACACCGGGGAGCTGTTTTTT
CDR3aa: CSARGGAYTGELFF

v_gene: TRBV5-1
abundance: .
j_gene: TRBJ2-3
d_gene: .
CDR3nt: TGCGCCAGCAGCTTGGCTGGGGTGGGGACAACAGATACGCAGTATTTT
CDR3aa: CASSLAGVGTTDTQYF

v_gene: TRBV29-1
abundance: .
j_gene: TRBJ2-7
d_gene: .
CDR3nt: TGCAGCGTTGTGGACCTCTCCTACGAGCAGTACTTC
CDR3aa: CSVVDLSYEQYF

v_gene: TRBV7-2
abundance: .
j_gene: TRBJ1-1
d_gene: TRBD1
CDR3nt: TGTGCCAGCAGCTTAATCAGGGGGCTGAACACTGAAGCTTTCTTT
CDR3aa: CASSLIRGLNTEAFF

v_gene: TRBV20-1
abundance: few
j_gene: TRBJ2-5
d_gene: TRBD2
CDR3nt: TGCAGTGCTCCTAAGGGGCGACTAGCGGGGTCAGAGACCCAGTACTTC
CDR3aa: CSAPKGRLAGSETQYF

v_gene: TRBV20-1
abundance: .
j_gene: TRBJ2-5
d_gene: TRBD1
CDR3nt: TGCAGTGCCCAATGTAGGACAGGGGAAAAAGAGACCCAGTACTTC
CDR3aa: CSAQCRTGEKETQYF

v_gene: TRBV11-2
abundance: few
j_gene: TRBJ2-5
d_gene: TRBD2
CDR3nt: TGTGCCAGCAGCTTAGAGGGTTTCCTGCGGGGGACCCAAGAGACCCAGTACTTC
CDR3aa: CASSLEGFLRGTQETQYF

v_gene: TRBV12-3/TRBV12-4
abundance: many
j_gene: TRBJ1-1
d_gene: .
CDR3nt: TGTGCCACAAAGACCGGGACTGAAGCTTTCTTT
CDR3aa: CATKTGTEAFF

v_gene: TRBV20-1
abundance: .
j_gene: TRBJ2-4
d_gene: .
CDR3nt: TGCAGTGCTAGAGATCTCCTTATAGCCAAAAACATTCAGTACTTC
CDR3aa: CSARDLLIAKNIQYF

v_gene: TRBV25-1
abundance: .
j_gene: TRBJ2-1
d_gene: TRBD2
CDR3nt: TGTGCCAGCAGTGAGCTAGCGGGTGGACAGTTCTTC
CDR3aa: CASSELAGGQFF

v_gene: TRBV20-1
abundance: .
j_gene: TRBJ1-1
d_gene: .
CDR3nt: TGCAGTGCTAGGAAGGGAGCGAGTTACACTGAAGCTTTCTTT
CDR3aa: CSARKGASYTEAFF

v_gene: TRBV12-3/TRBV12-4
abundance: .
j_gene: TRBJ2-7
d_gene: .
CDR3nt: TGTGCCAGCAGCCCCCTCGGGGTTTCTTCGTTGGACGAGCAGTACTTC
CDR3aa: CASSPLGVSSLDEQYF

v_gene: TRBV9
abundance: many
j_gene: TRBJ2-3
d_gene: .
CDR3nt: TGTGCCAGCAGCGTATCCGGGGGAGTTACGCGCACAGATACGCAGTATTTT
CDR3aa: CASSVSGGVTRTDTQYF

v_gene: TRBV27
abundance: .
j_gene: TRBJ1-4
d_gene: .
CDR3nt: TGTGCCAGCAGGGGGGCGGGGGAAAAACTGTTTTTT
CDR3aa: CASRGAGEKLFF

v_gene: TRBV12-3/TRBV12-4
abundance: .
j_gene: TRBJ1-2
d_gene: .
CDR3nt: TGTGCCAGCAGTCCAAACAGGGACTTGAATTCAGGCGGCTACACCTTC
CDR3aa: CASSPNRDLNSGGYTF

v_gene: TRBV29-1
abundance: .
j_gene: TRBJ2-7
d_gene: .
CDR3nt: TGCAGCGTTGCGTCCGGGCGCGAGCAGTACTTC
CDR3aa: CSVASGREQYF

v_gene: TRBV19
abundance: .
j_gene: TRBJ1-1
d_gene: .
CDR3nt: TGTGCCACCACGAGGGTGACTGAAGCTTTCTTT
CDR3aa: CATTRVTEAFF

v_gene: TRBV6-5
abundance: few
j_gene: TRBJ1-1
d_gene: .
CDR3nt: TGTGCCAGCAGTTACGGGGGGTACGCTGAAGCTTTCTTT
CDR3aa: CASSYGGYAEAFF

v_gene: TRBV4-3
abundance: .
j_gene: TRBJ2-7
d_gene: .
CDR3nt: TGCGCCAGCAGCCAAGAAGTTGCTAGCTCCTACGAGCAGTACTTC
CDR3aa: CASSQEVASSYEQYF

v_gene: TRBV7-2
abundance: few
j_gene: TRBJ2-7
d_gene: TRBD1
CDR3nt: TGTGCCAGCAGCCCTACAGGGGATGCGGGCGAGCAGTACTTC
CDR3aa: CASSPTGDAGEQYF

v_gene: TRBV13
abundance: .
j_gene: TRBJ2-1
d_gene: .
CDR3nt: TGTGCCAGCAGCTTAAAACATTACAATGAGCAGTTCTTC
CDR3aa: CASSLKHYNEQFF

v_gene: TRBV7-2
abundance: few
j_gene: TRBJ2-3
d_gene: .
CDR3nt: TGTGCCAGCACCCCAAGGGGCTACCAAGTGGCCGATACGCAGTATTTT
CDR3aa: CASTPRGYQVADTQYF

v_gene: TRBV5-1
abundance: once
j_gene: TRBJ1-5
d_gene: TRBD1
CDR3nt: TGCGCCAGCAGCTTGGGGGGCGGAATACAGGGGGCAGGTCAGCCCCAGCATTTT
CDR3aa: CASSLGGGIQGAGQPQHF

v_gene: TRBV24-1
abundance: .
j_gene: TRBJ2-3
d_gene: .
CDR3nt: TGTGCCACCAGTGATCGGGTACCAGATACGCAGTATTTT
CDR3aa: CATSDRVPDTQYF

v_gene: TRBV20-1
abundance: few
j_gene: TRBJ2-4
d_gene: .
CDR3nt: TGCAGTGCTAGAGATCGGACGGGACCCAAAAACATTCAGTACTTC
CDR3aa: CSARDRTGPKNIQYF

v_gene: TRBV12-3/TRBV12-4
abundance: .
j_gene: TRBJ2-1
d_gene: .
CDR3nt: TGTGCCAGCACCTTCACTCAGAGCTCCTACAATGAGCAGTTCTTC
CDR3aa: CASTFTQSSYNEQFF

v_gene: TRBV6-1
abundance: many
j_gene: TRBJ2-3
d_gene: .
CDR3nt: TGTGCCAGCAGTGAAGGGACTTTTGCCCCCTCGCAGTATTTT
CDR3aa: CASSEGTFAPSQYF